The T cell receptor beta chain described here comes from a study of Ad26.COV2.S vaccination and SARS-CoV-2 variants. This sample's treatment: some 20 received Ad26.COV2.S at low or high dose, single or two shots; 5 received placebo; per-sample allocation not given. It was on day 63 after the first vaccine or placebo injection that samples were taken. The germline CDR1 and CDR2 sequences are MNHEY and SVGAGI. Losses at the gene ends were 7 bases for V and 3 bases for J; bases not matched to a gene: 8. The length of the CDR3 is 14 residues. This clone was detected only a few times. Sequencing was performed with immunoSEQ multiplex PCR; in TCRdb, only in-frame clones are kept and a portion is missing. The sample has 350,000 to 600,000 clones, 80% to 90% seen once.

The sequences come from peripheral blood, collected in a trial of Ad26.COV2.S vaccine versus placebo. The rearrangement links TRBV6-5 to TRBJ2-7, with 8 bases that match TRBD1. The receptor was isolated from a person between 18 and 65 years old who received the Ad26.COV2.S COVID-19 vaccine or a placebo. The CDR3 DNA follows: TGTGCCAGCAAGCCTCAGGGGGCGGTCTACGAGCAGTACTTC. Its translation: CASKPQGAVYEQYF.